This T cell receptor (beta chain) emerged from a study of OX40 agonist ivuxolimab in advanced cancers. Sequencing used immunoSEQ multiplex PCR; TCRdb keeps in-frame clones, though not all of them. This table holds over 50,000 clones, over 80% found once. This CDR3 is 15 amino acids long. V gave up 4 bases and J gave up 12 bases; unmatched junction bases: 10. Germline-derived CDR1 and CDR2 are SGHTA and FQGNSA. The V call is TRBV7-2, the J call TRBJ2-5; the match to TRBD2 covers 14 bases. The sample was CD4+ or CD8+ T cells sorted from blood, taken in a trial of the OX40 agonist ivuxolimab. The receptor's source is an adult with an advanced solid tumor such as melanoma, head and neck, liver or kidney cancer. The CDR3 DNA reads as TGTGCCAGCAGCTCCGGGACTAGCGGGGGAAAGATTAAGTACTTC. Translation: CASSSGTSGGKIKYF.